This T cell receptor (beta chain) was identified in a study of control samples from healthy donors and cancer patients. Germline assignment: CDR1 SNHLY and CDR2 FYNNEI. V was clipped by 11 bases and J by 5 bases, with 19 bases between them. The CDR3 runs 13 residues. Assay used: immunoSEQ multiplex PCR; TCRdb lists only in-frame clones, some missing. The sample includes fewer than 90,000 clones, about 90% of them seen just once. The sample taken for sequencing was blood. The source is a man in his forties or fifties in good health. J is TRBJ2-7 and V is TRBV2; no reliable D call. The CDR3 reads CASLVWPGNEQYF. The DNA of the CDR3 is TGTGCCTCCCTAGTGTGGCCTGGCAACGAGCAGTACTTC.